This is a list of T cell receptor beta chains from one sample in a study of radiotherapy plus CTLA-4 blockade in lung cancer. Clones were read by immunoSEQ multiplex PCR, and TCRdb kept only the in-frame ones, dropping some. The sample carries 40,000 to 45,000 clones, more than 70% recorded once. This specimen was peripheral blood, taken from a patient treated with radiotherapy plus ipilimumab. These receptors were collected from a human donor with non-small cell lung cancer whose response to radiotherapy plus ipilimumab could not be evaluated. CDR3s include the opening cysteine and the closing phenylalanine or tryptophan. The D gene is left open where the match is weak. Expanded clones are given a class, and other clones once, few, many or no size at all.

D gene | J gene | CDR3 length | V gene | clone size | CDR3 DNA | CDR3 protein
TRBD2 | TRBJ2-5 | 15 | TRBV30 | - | TGTGCCTGGACCACTGGGGGGGGTTACCAAGAGACCCAGTACTTC | CAWTTGGGYQETQYF
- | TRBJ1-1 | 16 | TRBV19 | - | TGTGCCAGTAGCTTAGGGACTTCGCGGTCGAACACTGAAGCTTTCTTT | CASSLGTSRSNTEAFF
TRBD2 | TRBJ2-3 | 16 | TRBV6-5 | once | TGTGCCAGCAGTTACGGGACTAGCGGGACCGCAGATACGCAGTATTTT | CASSYGTSGTADTQYF
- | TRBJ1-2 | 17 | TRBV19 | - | TGTGCCAGTACTTACGGATGGGGGGGGCGCGTAGACTATGGCTACACCTTC | CASTYGWGGRVDYGYTF
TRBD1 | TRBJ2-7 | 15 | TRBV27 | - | TGTGCCAGCAGTGCGGCCGGGACAGGGTACTACGAGCAGTACTTC | CASSAAGTGYYEQYF
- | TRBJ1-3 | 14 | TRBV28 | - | TGTGCCAGCACGACACAAATCTCTGGAAACACCATATATTTT | CASTTQISGNTIYF
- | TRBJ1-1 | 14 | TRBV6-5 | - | TGTGCCAGCAGTTACTCCGGACGGGGTTTAAGAGCTTTCTTT | CASSYSGRGLRAFF
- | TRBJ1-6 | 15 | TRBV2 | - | TGTGCCAGCAGGGTCACAAGCTCCTATAATTCACCCCTCCACTTT | CASRVTSSYNSPLHF
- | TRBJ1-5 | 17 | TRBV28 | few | TGTGCCAGCAGAAGGAGGTTCGTGGATTGGTCAACTCAGCCCCAGCATTTT | CASRRRFVDWSTQPQHF
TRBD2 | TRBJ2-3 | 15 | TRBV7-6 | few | TGTGCCAGCAGCCGCCGGACTAGTGGTGCAGATACGCAGTATTTT | CASSRRTSGADTQYF
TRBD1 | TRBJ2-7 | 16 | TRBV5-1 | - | TGCGCCAGCAGCTTGCTGGGACAGGAAGGACCGTTGCGGCTGTACTTC | CASSLLGQEGPLRLYF
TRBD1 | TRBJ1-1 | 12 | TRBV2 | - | TGTGCCAGCAGTACAGGGGGAACTGAAGCTTTCTTT | CASSTGGTEAFF
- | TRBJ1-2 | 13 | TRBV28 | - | TGTGCCAGCAGGAAGGAGGTTAACTATGGCTACACCTTC | CASRKEVNYGYTF